What follows are 9 T cell receptor beta chains derived from one specimen sequenced in a study of cytomegalovirus exposure and HLA in healthy donors. Amplification used 60 Vbeta primers and 13 Jbeta primers. Profiling relied on immunoSEQ multiplex PCR, and the TCRdb table lists in-frame clones only, not all of them. The top ten clones hold roughly 8.8% of a sample with 180,000 or so clones, approximately 85% of them seen once. Sequencing input: PBMCs. The receptors shown here come from a man aged 18 to 30 in good health and CMV-seropositive.

This clone turned up a few times. The chain combines TRBV27 with TRBJ2-4, with 14 bases matching TRBD2. CDR3 length equals 19 residues. J gave up 0 bases and V 8 bases, and 12 bases lay outside the gene matches. CDR1 MNHEY and CDR2 SMNVEV come from the germline V gene (reference sequence). The CDR3 DNA sequence: TGTGCCAGCCGAACCACCGGGACTAGCGGGGGTTTAGCCAAAAACATTCAGTACTTC. This translates into CASRTTGTSGGLAKNIQYF.

The chain recombines TRBV27 with TRBJ1-1; possible D gene TRBD1, 5 bases. There are 16 residues in the CDR3. Germline-derived CDR1 and CDR2 are MNHEY and SMNVEV (reference sequence). V lost 0 bases and J lost 5, with 16 bases in between. The CDR3 nucleotides read TGTGCCAGCAGTTTATCGGCTTCAGGGTATAGGACTGAAGCTTTCTTT. It codes for CASSLSASGYRTEAFF.

V and J are TRBV6-1 and TRBJ2-3; TRBD1 might be the D (6 bases). Germline CDR1 MNHNS, CDR2 SASEGT. The CDR3 contains 19 residues. V shed 4 bases and J shed 1 base, with 24 bases lying between them. The CDR3 here is CASSGYDRREEFGTDTQYF. CDR3 sequence (DNA): TGTGCCAGCAGTGGGTATGACAGGAGAGAGGAGTTTGGCACAGATACGCAGTATTTT.

The chain recombines TRBV6-4 with TRBJ1-1; the match to TRBD1 covers 7 bases. V shed 3 bases and J 4 bases; nucleotides not matched to a gene: 8. The CDR3 consists of 15 residues. Germline lookup yields CDR1 MRHNA and CDR2 SNTAGT. The CDR3 DNA is TGTGCCAGCAGTGAGTCAGGGGGATTGCGCACTGAAGCTTTCTTT. The encoded protein is CASSESGGLRTEAFF.

The chain has TRBV4-1 and TRBJ1-5, with 9 bases identical to TRBD1. CDR3 length: 14 amino acids. The germline V gene encodes CDR1 MGHRA and CDR2 YSYEKL. J was trimmed by 5 bases and V by 1 base; bases with no gene match: 0. The CDR3 region is CASSQGQGDQPQHF. CDR3 DNA sequence: TGCGCCAGCAGCCAAGGACAGGGGGATCAGCCCCAGCATTTT.

The V and J genes are TRBV7-2 and TRBJ2-3; 8 bases are a match to TRBD1. V was pared by 5 bases and J by 3 bases, with 7 bases of the junction left unmatched. The CDR3 is 15 amino acids. Germline V gene sequence: CDR1 SGHTA, CDR2 FQGNSA. The CDR3 DNA is TGTGCCAGCAGCGATATTGGGACAGGAACAGATACGCAGTATTTT. Encoded protein: CASSDIGTGTDTQYF.

The chain employs TRBV9 and TRBJ2-3; 7 bases align to TRBD2. Germline CDR1 is SGDLS and CDR2 is YYNGEE. The CDR3 contains 14 residues. With 1 base clipped from V and 1 base from J, the junction kept 0 bases outside the gene matches. CDR3 amino acids: CASSVTSGTDTQYF. Here the CDR3 DNA reads TGTGCCAGCAGCGTAACTAGCGGCACAGATACGCAGTATTTT. Filled out from reference TRBV9 and TRBJ2-3, the complete variable domain reads DSGVTQTPKHLITATGQRVTLRCSPRSGDLSVYWYQQSLDQGLQFLIQYYNGEERAKGNILERFSAQQFPDLHSELNLSSLELGDSALYFCASSVTSGTDTQYFGPGTRLTVL.

The gene calls are TRBV10-3 and TRBJ1-4; maybe TRBD1 (6 bases). Trimming left V 11 bases short and J 4 bases short, with 14 bases between. The CDR3 contains 13 residues. Germline CDR1 is ENHRY and CDR2 is SYGVKD. In DNA, the CDR3 is TGTGCCGTCCGAGGGGGGGATAATGAAAAACTGTTTTTT. This codes for CAVRGGDNEKLFF.

This sequence joins TRBV11-2 and TRBJ1-1; D gene uncertain. Germline values: CDR1 SGHAT, CDR2 FQNNGV. CDR3 length: 16 amino acids. Trimming removed 0 bases at V and 1 base at J, with 12 bases between. The CDR3 loop reads CASSLDPGRENTEAFF. CDR3 nucleotide sequence: TGTGCCAGCAGCTTAGACCCCGGACGGGAGAACACTGAAGCTTTCTTT.